This is a list of T cell receptor beta chains from one sample in a study of early T cells in non-severe SARS-CoV-2 infection. TCRdb recomputed calls from the 5' RACE reads with MiXCR, one row per CDR3 protein. The sample has about 70,000 distinct CDR3 sequences, roughly an eighth seen once. The sample was whole blood. These receptors originate from an adult who was a healthcare worker with PCR-confirmed SARS-CoV-2 infection or an uninfected control (not recorded which). Both conserved end residues are part of each CDR3. Each record gives: CDR3 protein, J gene, V gene, clone size, D gene. The D gene is left open where the match is weak. The size of a clone is reported for some rows only, either as once, few or many, or as a class for expanded clones.

CASSDQGDFQPQHF,TRBJ1-5,TRBV19,.,TRBD1
CASSSQGFGEQYF,TRBJ2-7,TRBV7-9,many,.
CASSLDRANEQFF,TRBJ2-1,TRBV7-6,many,TRBD1
CASSLAFTEAFF,TRBJ1-1,TRBV28,many,.
CSVVGGDLDEQFF,TRBJ2-1,TRBV29-1,many,.
CACGSQPQHF,TRBJ1-5,TRBV6-2/TRBV6-3,many,.
CAIQRGAQSTEQYF,TRBJ2-7,TRBV28,.,TRBD2
CSARDLTPGIINNEQFF,TRBJ2-1,TRBV20-1,many,.
CASSEGGAQAKNIQYF,TRBJ2-4,TRBV2,many,.
CASSGGLAGERTQYF,TRBJ2-3,TRBV7-2,.,TRBD2
CASSARDSSIPLHF,TRBJ1-6,TRBV6-2/TRBV6-3,many,TRBD1
CSALGGQSYNEQFF,TRBJ2-1,TRBV20-1,.,.
CASSLASEAFF,TRBJ1-1,TRBV12-3/TRBV12-4,many,.
CASSPAWGQGFYGYTF,TRBJ1-2,TRBV27,many,TRBD1
CASSEDRVEDIQYF,TRBJ2-4,TRBV9,few,TRBD1
CAVGQGQETQYF,TRBJ2-5,TRBV5-4,many,TRBD1
CASSLAALGDTQYF,TRBJ2-3,TRBV7-2,.,.
CAISGTVQLDEQYF,TRBJ2-7,TRBV10-3,few,TRBD1
CSVVSRDEKLFF,TRBJ1-4,TRBV29-1,.,.
CASSFILGQVGYQPQHF,TRBJ1-5,TRBV12-3/TRBV12-4,.,.
CSVLDSPWMNTEAFF,TRBJ1-1,TRBV29-1,.,.
CASSYARLSGKGGEQFF,TRBJ2-1,TRBV6-2/TRBV6-3,many,.
CASSVRDYPWWTQYF,TRBJ2-5,TRBV11-2,.,TRBD2
CASSQTTYGELFF,TRBJ2-2,TRBV14,many,.
CSTSGASGGVETQYF,TRBJ2-5,TRBV29-1,.,TRBD2
CSARERSYNSPLHF,TRBJ1-6,TRBV20-1,.,.
CSVRQVLNTEAFF,TRBJ1-1,TRBV29-1,many,.
CASSSEDTPWGTEAFF,TRBJ1-1,TRBV6-2/TRBV6-3,many,.
CSAARTPNTEAFF,TRBJ1-1,TRBV20-1,.,.
CSVLQGWSYNEQFF,TRBJ2-1,TRBV29-1,many,TRBD1
CASGRRGHEQFF,TRBJ2-1,TRBV27,many,.
CASSEEGYEQFF,TRBJ2-1,TRBV2,.,.
CSAEGTPGGTDTQYF,TRBJ2-3,TRBV20-1,many,.
CASSLDQRKNSPLHF,TRBJ1-6,TRBV11-2,many,.
CASSWTGDPYEQYF,TRBJ2-7,TRBV13,many,TRBD1
CASSLRLELYEQYF,TRBJ2-7,TRBV7-2,many,.
CASSPTRGGARQPQHF,TRBJ1-5,TRBV28,many,.
CASGETMNTEAFF,TRBJ1-1,TRBV19,many,.
CASSPPTGELFF,TRBJ2-2,TRBV18,.,.
CASSIWPEETQYF,TRBJ2-5,TRBV19,.,.